A selection of T cell receptor beta chains follows, all from one sample in a study of graft-versus-host responses after intestinal transplantation. Clones were read by immunoSEQ multiplex PCR, and TCRdb kept only the in-frame ones, dropping some. This sample yields 90,000 to 120,000 clones, of which over 80% are seen a single time; around 0.76% belongs to the top ten. Their cognate antigens are unknown. Sequencing was performed on unstimulated CD4+ T cells sorted from spleen or lymph node cells, taken before transplant. These receptors were collected from a human donor who was the organ donor for an intestinal transplant. Each CDR3 is given with its conserved first and last residue. A D gene is named only where the DNA matches it firmly. Not all rows give a size; the values are once, few, many and, for expanded clones, a class.

V,size,J,D,CDR3,DNA
TRBV18,NA,TRBJ2-1,TRBD1,CASSVGTTGEYEQFF,TGTGCCAGCTCAGTAGGCACGACAGGGGAATATGAGCAGTTCTTC
TRBV6-1,NA,TRBJ2-7,NA,CASSDEIYEQYF,TGTGCCAGCAGTGACGAAATCTACGAGCAGTACTTT
TRBV7-9,NA,TRBJ1-4,NA,CASGRGRAKEKLFF,TGTGCCAGCGGCCGTGGCAGGGCCAAAGAAAAACTGTTTTTT
TRBV14,NA,TRBJ1-2,NA,CASSQARNYGYTF,TGTGCCAGCAGCCAAGCGAGAAACTATGGCTACACCTTC
TRBV6-6,NA,TRBJ2-1,NA,CASSRDLGEQFF,TGTGCCAGCAGCCGGGACCTCGGGGAGCAGTTCTTC
TRBV18,NA,TRBJ2-1,NA,CASSLLLPTTYNEQFF,TGTGCCAGCTCTCTTCTACTGCCAACTACCTACAATGAGCAGTTCTTC
TRBV11-3,NA,TRBJ1-4,NA,CASSFSNEKLFF,TGTGCCAGCAGCTTCTCTAATGAAAAACTGTTTTTT
TRBV5-1,NA,TRBJ2-7,NA,CASSLFRGTPYEQYF,TGCGCCAGCAGCTTATTTCGGGGAACCCCCTACGAGCAGTACTTC
TRBV7-7,once,TRBJ2-3,TRBD1,CASSLGTARTDTQYF,TGTGCTAGCAGCTTAGGGACAGCCCGCACAGATACGCAGTATTTT
TRBV25-1,NA,TRBJ2-3,NA,CASSKWVTGGADTQYF,TGTGCCAGCAGCAAGTGGGTAACAGGGGGGGCAGATACGCAGTATTTT
TRBV7-2,NA,TRBJ2-1,TRBD1,CASSLTGGDYNEQFF,TGTGCCAGCAGCCTAACAGGGGGCGATTATAATGAGCAGTTCTTC
TRBV6-5,NA,TRBJ1-6,TRBD1,CASSYSSGQLNSPLHF,TGTGCCAGCAGTTACTCTTCGGGACAGCTTAATTCACCCCTCCACTTT
TRBV5-1,NA,TRBJ2-4,NA,CASSATLAKNIQYF,TGCGCCAGCAGCGCGACCCTAGCCAAAAACATTCAGTACTTC
TRBV27,NA,TRBJ2-2,NA,CASGGVTGELFF,TGTGCCAGCGGAGGGGTCACCGGGGAGCTGTTTTTT
TRBV19,NA,TRBJ2-7,TRBD1,CASRPTGGPSYEQYF,TGTGCCAGTAGACCCACAGGGGGGCCTTCCTACGAGCAGTACTTC
TRBV30,NA,TRBJ1-1,NA,CAWSVWGRTEAFF,TGTGCCTGGAGTGTATGGGGTCGGACTGAAGCTTTCTTT
TRBV29-1,NA,TRBJ2-3,NA,CSVDRGTDTQYF,TGCAGCGTTGACAGGGGCACAGATACGCAGTATTTT
TRBV6-5,NA,TRBJ2-7,TRBD2,CASSPSGNSYEQYF,TGTGCCAGCAGTCCCAGCGGGAACTCCTACGAGCAGTACTTC
TRBV5-1,NA,TRBJ2-1,NA,CASSLLGGGNNEQFF,TGCGCCAGCAGCCTTCTCGGGGGCGGCAACAATGAGCAGTTCTTC
TRBV18,NA,TRBJ2-3,NA,CASSPPFGSGGTDTQYF,TGTGCCAGCTCACCACCGTTCGGGTCAGGGGGCACAGATACGCAGTATTTT
TRBV5-4,NA,TRBJ2-7,NA,CASSTFGLSYEQYF,TGTGCCAGCAGCACCTTCGGGCTTTCCTACGAGCAGTACTTC
TRBV5-1,NA,TRBJ2-1,NA,CASSLDYPDEQFF,TGCGCCAGCAGCTTGGATTATCCTGATGAGCAGTTCTTC
TRBV25-1,NA,TRBJ2-2,TRBD1,CASRGTGPGELFF,TGTGCCAGCAGGGGGACAGGGCCCGGGGAGCTGTTTTTT
TRBV4-1,NA,TRBJ1-1,NA,CASSQSRPGVTEAFF,TGCGCCAGCAGCCAAAGCCGTCCGGGGGTAACTGAAGCTTTCTTT
TRBV11-2,NA,TRBJ1-3,TRBD1,CASSHRGRIGNTIYF,TGTGCCAGCAGCCACAGGGGTCGTATTGGAAACACCATATATTTT
TRBV6-5,NA,TRBJ1-1,NA,CASSYRDTDTEAFF,TGTGCCAGCAGTTACAGAGACACGGACACTGAAGCTTTCTTT
TRBV6-6,NA,TRBJ1-2,NA,CASSLQGDYGYTF,TGTGCCAGCAGTTTACAGGGAGACTATGGCTACACCTTC
TRBV5-1,NA,TRBJ1-4,NA,CASSLAGERDEKLFF,TGCGCCAGCAGCTTGGCCGGGGAGAGGGATGAAAAACTGTTTTTT
TRBV19,NA,TRBJ2-1,NA,CASSPAGTLSYNEQFF,TGTGCCAGTAGTCCCGCCGGGACACTCTCCTACAATGAGCAGTTCTTC
TRBV19,NA,TRBJ2-1,NA,CASSIGRRGNEQFF,TGTGCCAGTAGTATCGGACGGAGGGGCAATGAGCAGTTCTTC
TRBV7-2,NA,TRBJ1-4,NA,CASSLGLLSTANEKLFF,TGTGCCAGCAGCTTAGGCCTGCTGTCCACCGCCAATGAAAAACTGTTTTTT
TRBV7-2,NA,TRBJ2-2,TRBD2,CASSLRAGGYANTGELFF,TGTGCCAGCAGCTTACGGGCGGGAGGCTACGCGAACACCGGGGAGCTGTTTTTT
TRBV19,NA,TRBJ1-1,TRBD1,CASSTPGQKNTEAFF,TGTGCCAGTAGTACCCCGGGACAGAAGAACACTGAAGCTTTCTTT
TRBV10-3,once,TRBJ1-1,NA,CAISGTEWSEAFF,TGTGCCATCAGTGGGACAGAATGGTCTGAAGCTTTCTTT
TRBV5-1,NA,TRBJ2-2,NA,CASSLAPGAGELFF,TGCGCCAGCAGCTTGGCTCCGGGGGCCGGGGAGCTGTTTTTT
TRBV6-5,NA,TRBJ1-2,NA,CASSYNRKDYGYTF,TGTGCCAGCAGTTACAACAGGAAAGACTATGGCTACACCTTC
TRBV7-8,NA,TRBJ1-1,NA,CASSLVDGNTEAFF,TGTGCCAGCAGCTTAGTGGACGGGAACACTGAAGCTTTCTTT
TRBV6-5,NA,TRBJ1-2,TRBD1,CASRTGGASLYGYTF,TGTGCCAGCAGGACAGGGGGCGCATCCCTTTATGGCTACACCTTC
TRBV4-1,NA,TRBJ1-2,TRBD1,CASSQNAGQGAYGYTF,TGCGCCAGCAGCCAAAATGCGGGACAGGGGGCTTATGGCTACACCTTC
TRBV5-1,NA,TRBJ2-3,NA,CASSLTDISTDTQYF,TGCGCCAGCAGCTTGACAGATATTAGCACAGATACGCAGTATTTT
TRBV2,NA,TRBJ2-5,TRBD1,CASKDRSQETQYF,TGTGCCAGCAAGGACAGGAGCCAAGAGACCCAGTACTTC
TRBV6-5,NA,TRBJ1-3,NA,CASSNQGHSGNTIYF,TGTGCCAGCAGTAATCAGGGACACTCTGGAAACACCATATATTTT
TRBV9,NA,TRBJ2-5,NA,CASSVGSGSSETQYF,TGTGCCAGCAGCGTAGGGTCCGGGAGCTCGGAGACCCAGTACTTC